This is a list of T cell receptor beta chains from one sample in a study of blood T cell repertoires in COVID-19. Generated by immunoSEQ multiplex PCR, the TCRdb table keeps only in-frame clones and is missing some. The sample consists of over 85,000 clones, over 80% of them appearing once. Source material: peripheral blood. These receptors all come from a human donor in a cohort sampled during active COVID-19. Both conserved end residues are part of each CDR3. The D gene is left open where the match is weak. Expanded clones are given a class, and other clones once, few, many or no size at all.

TGTGCCAGCAGTTTAACGAGCGGGGGCCTCTACGAGCAGTACTTC CASSLTSGGLYEQYF TRBD2 TRBJ2-7 TRBV7-2 -
TGTGCCAGCAGCTACCAAGCGGGAACAGGGGGAGGCCAAGAGACCCAGTACTTC CASSYQAGTGGGQETQYF - TRBJ2-5 TRBV7-6 -
TGTGCCAGTCGACAGGGGGAGGGATATGGCTACACCTTC CASRQGEGYGYTF TRBD1 TRBJ1-2 TRBV6-6 -
TGTGCCAGCAGTTTACTACCGAGGGCTGAAGCTTTCTTT CASSLLPRAEAFF - TRBJ1-1 TRBV27 -
TGTGCCAGCGGTCCCGGGACAGGGACCACCGGGGAGCTGTTTTTT CASGPGTGTTGELFF TRBD1 TRBJ2-2 TRBV27 -
TGTGCCAGCAGCTTGGCTGGGGGGGGAACCTACGAGCAGTACTTC CASSLAGGGTYEQYF TRBD2 TRBJ2-7 TRBV5-6 -
TGTGCCAGCAGTCCGGGAGGGCCCGGGTACAATGAGCAGTTCTTC CASSPGGPGYNEQFF TRBD2 TRBJ2-1 TRBV7-3 -
TGTGCCAGTAGCCCCGACGTCAGGGTAAAAGTCGAAAAACTGTTTTTT CASSPDVRVKVEKLFF - TRBJ1-4 TRBV19 -
TGTGCCAGCAGAGGGGGGGGGAGCAATCAGCCCCAGCATTTT CASRGGGSNQPQHF - TRBJ1-5 TRBV6-5 -
TGTGCCAGCAGTTTCTCGGGGAGGAACACTGAAGCTTTCTTT CASSFSGRNTEAFF - TRBJ1-1 TRBV28 -
TGTGCCAGCAGTGAAGGCGAGGCCTATGGCACAGATACGCAGTATTTT CASSEGEAYGTDTQYF - TRBJ2-3 TRBV25-1 -
TGCGCCAGCAGCTTGGAGGGAGGCTCTGGGGCCAACGTCCTGACTTTC CASSLEGGSGANVLTF - TRBJ2-6 TRBV5-1 -
TGTGCCAGCAGCCAAGAAAGGGCTAGCGGGCCCGGGAGCTCCTACGAGCAGTACTTC CASSQERASGPGSSYEQYF TRBD2 TRBJ2-7 TRBV4-2 many
TGTGCCAGCAGCTCCCAGACAGGGGCGAACACTGAAGCTTTCTTT CASSSQTGANTEAFF TRBD1 TRBJ1-1 TRBV5-6 few
TGTGCCAGCAGGACGAACCCTCGGCGGGACACTGAAGCTTTCTTT CASRTNPRRDTEAFF - TRBJ1-1 TRBV6-5 -
TGTGCCAGCAGTTTTGGACTAGCGGGCACAGATACGCAGTATTTT CASSFGLAGTDTQYF TRBD2 TRBJ2-3 TRBV6-2/TRBV6-3 -
TGTGCCAGCAGTCCAACAGCCAGGGATACGCAGTATTTT CASSPTARDTQYF - TRBJ2-3 TRBV25-1 many
TGTGCCAGCCGAGTGGACAGGATTAATTCACCCCTCCACTTT CASRVDRINSPLHF TRBD1 TRBJ1-6 TRBV28 -
TGTGCCAGCAGTGAATCCCCCCAGGACAGAATGTACTTC CASSESPQDRMYF - TRBJ2-7 TRBV6-1 -
TGTGCCAGTACCCGAACAGGGCGGGTTGAAAAACTGTTTTTT CASTRTGRVEKLFF - TRBJ1-4 TRBV19 -
TGTGCCAGCAGCTACAGGGGGCTAAAGGCTGAAGCTTTCTTT CASSYRGLKAEAFF TRBD1 TRBJ1-1 TRBV28 -
TGTGCCAGTCCAGCTCCCGGCGGGAACACTGAAGCTTTCTTT CASPAPGGNTEAFF - TRBJ1-1 TRBV19 -
TGTGCCTGGAGTGGTTGGGGTAGGGGTCAGCCCCAGCATTTT CAWSGWGRGQPQHF - TRBJ1-5 TRBV30 once
TGTGCCAGCAGCTTCGGGGGGGGAGCTGAAGCTTTCTTT CASSFGGGAEAFF - TRBJ1-1 TRBV5-4 -
TGTGCCAGCCTCAGGGGGGATCCGACCTCGAACACTGAAGCTTTCTTT CASLRGDPTSNTEAFF TRBD1 TRBJ1-1 TRBV19 -
TGTGCCAGCAGCTTAGCGGGGACTAGCGGGAACGCTGAGCAGTTCTTC CASSLAGTSGNAEQFF TRBD2 TRBJ2-1 TRBV7-2 -
TGTGCCAGCAGCCCCGTAGCCCCTGACAATGAGCAGTTCTTC CASSPVAPDNEQFF - TRBJ2-1 TRBV7-2 -
TGTGCCACCAGTGACGGGCCGTGGGGGGCTAATGAAAAACTGTTTTTT CATSDGPWGANEKLFF - TRBJ1-4 TRBV24-1 -
TGTGCCAGCAGCCCAAGGGACAGGTACAATGAGCAGTTCTTC CASSPRDRYNEQFF TRBD1 TRBJ2-1 TRBV7-3 -
TGCGCCAGCAGCTTGAACGGGGATTCACCCCTCCACTTT CASSLNGDSPLHF - TRBJ1-6 TRBV5-1 -
TGTGCCAGCACTTTTTACAGGGATAAATATGGCTACACCTTC CASTFYRDKYGYTF - TRBJ1-2 TRBV28 -
TGTGCCAGCAGCCACCGGGACAGGGCGGGTGAAGCTTTCTTT CASSHRDRAGEAFF TRBD1 TRBJ1-1 TRBV5-8 -
TGTGCCAGCAGTTACCAGGACAGAGGGTCTGAAGCTTTCTTT CASSYQDRGSEAFF - TRBJ1-1 TRBV5-6 few
TGTGCCATCAGCCTCGAGGGGGGCAGGGGGAGATATGGCTACACCTTC CAISLEGGRGRYGYTF TRBD1 TRBJ1-2 TRBV10-3 -
TGTGCCAGCAGCCGTCGTTCGGCCACATGGGGGGGTGAGGGTGAGCAGTTCTTC CASSRRSATWGGEGEQFF TRBD2 TRBJ2-1 TRBV7-2 once
TGCGCCAGCAGCTTCGACAGCCCCTCCTACGAGCAGTACTTC CASSFDSPSYEQYF - TRBJ2-7 TRBV5-1 once
TGTGCCAGCAGCCCTTATAGCGGAAGCTCCTACAATGAGCAGTTCTTC CASSPYSGSSYNEQFF - TRBJ2-1 TRBV28 -
TGTGCCAGCAGCTTGGGACAGGGAGGTCCCTGGGTGGGCATTCAGTACTTC CASSLGQGGPWVGIQYF - TRBJ2-4 TRBV5-4 few
TGTGCCAGCAGCCAATTGTGGACAGGGATGACGAACACTGAAGCTTTCTTT CASSQLWTGMTNTEAFF TRBD1 TRBJ1-1 TRBV3-1/TRBV3-2 -
TGTGCCAGCAGCTCCGGACTAGCGGGACAACGTGAGCAGTTCTTC CASSSGLAGQREQFF TRBD2 TRBJ2-1 TRBV7-3 -
TGTGCCAGCAGCTTCTGGACTAGCAGCAATGAGCAGTTCTTC CASSFWTSSNEQFF TRBD2 TRBJ2-1 TRBV7-9 -
TGTGCCAGCAGCCGCGGACAGGGAAGGGGGGTCGGGGAGCTGTTTTTT CASSRGQGRGVGELFF TRBD1 TRBJ2-2 TRBV27 -
TGTGCCAGCTCAAGGGACAGCGCGAACACTGAAGCTTTCTTT CASSRDSANTEAFF TRBD1 TRBJ1-1 TRBV18 once
TGTGCCAGTAGTAGGGGACAGCTGAACACTGAAGCTTTCTTT CASSRGQLNTEAFF TRBD1 TRBJ1-1 TRBV19 -
TGTGCCAGTCGGAGGAGCTCCTACAATGAGCAGTTCTTC CASRRSSYNEQFF - TRBJ2-1 TRBV13 -
TGTGCCAGCAGCTTAGATCGTACTGTCCGGGAGACCCAGTACTTC CASSLDRTVRETQYF - TRBJ2-5 TRBV11-2 -
TGTGCCAGCTCGGGCCAGGGGGGACAAGAGACCCAGTACTTC CASSGQGGQETQYF - TRBJ2-5 TRBV18 -
TGTGCCAGCAGCCCCTTGGGACTAGCGGCTCGGGGGAATGAGCAGTTCTTC CASSPLGLAARGNEQFF TRBD2 TRBJ2-1 TRBV11-2 -
TGTGCCAGCAGCTTTAAAGGGACTCGTGGCTACACCTTC CASSFKGTRGYTF - TRBJ1-2 TRBV11-2 -
TGTGCCAGCAGTTCTGTTAACTATGGCTACACCTTC CASSSVNYGYTF - TRBJ1-2 TRBV28 -
TGTGCCAGCAGCCCCGCCCCGAGGGAGGGCCCTGATACGCAGTATTTT CASSPAPREGPDTQYF TRBD2 TRBJ2-3 TRBV11-2 once
TGTGCCAGCAGTTTACAGGGGAGCAGGCTATACGAGCAGTACTTC CASSLQGSRLYEQYF - TRBJ2-7 TRBV27 -
TGTGCCACCAGTGATTTCCGGGAGGGAGGCTACGAGCAGTACTTC CATSDFREGGYEQYF TRBD2 TRBJ2-7 TRBV24-1 -
TGCAGCGTTGAAGATCGGGATGAGACCGGGGAGCTGTTTTTT CSVEDRDETGELFF - TRBJ2-2 TRBV29-1 -
TGCGCCAGCAGCCTAGGAACCTACAATGAGCAGTTCTTC CASSLGTYNEQFF - TRBJ2-1 TRBV5-1 -